Presented here are 21 T cell receptor beta chains from one specimen sequenced in a study of regulatory T cells in long-lasting Graves disease (dated by TCRdb to the early 2020s). Library generation was performed with multiplex PCR. TCRdb records Illumina HiSeq 4000 as the sequencer. iRepertoire HTBI primers and Arm-PCR amplification of CDR3 regions were used to construct TCR beta libraries. TCRdb reprocessing: public reads trimmed at Q25 with fastp, clones called with MiXCR, in-frame beta chains kept. CDR3 protein duplicates are merged, each entry listing the most common genes and DNA. This sample holds some 330,000 distinct CDR3 sequences; approximately 12% were observed only once. The ten largest clones add up to around 18% of the sample. Read against the paper, the sample's time point label means: newly diagnosed GD, antithyroid drugs for less than 3 months. RNA was extracted from PBMCs in TRIzol for both TCR sequencing and RNA sequencing.

The data also belong to a second study, concerning T cells in Graves' hyperthyroidism and ophthalmopathy.

The sequenced sample was peripheral blood mononuclear cells (PBMCs), obtained at new diagnosis, from a patient treated with antithyroid drugs. The receptors originated from a woman aged 18-29 years with Graves disease. Donor details come from another sample of the same person, matched by shared clones.

This clonotype was counted a few times. The chain links TRBV20-1 to TRBJ2-1; perhaps TRBD2 as D (6 bases). Trimming removed 3 bases at V and 2 bases at J, with 17 bases between. In germline, CDR1 is DFQATT, CDR2 SNEGSKA (reference sequence). The CDR3 runs 16 residues. CDR3 coding DNA: TGCAGTGCTAGGGGAGGCCGGGACGGACCCTACAATGAGCAGTTCTTC. It specifies CSARGGRDGPYNEQFF.

This clonotype was recorded at least ten times. The V gene is TRBV27, the J gene TRBJ2-6; D may match TRBD1 or TRBD2 (5 bases each). This CDR3 contains 14 residues. V lost 4 bases, J lost 8 bases, and 12 bases lay in between. From germline, CDR1 is MNHEY and CDR2 SMNVEV (reference sequence). The chain's CDR3 is CASSSVEGTNVLTF. DNA of the CDR3: TGTGCCAGCAGTTCAGTAGAGGGGACCAACGTCCTGACTTTC.

This clonotype was counted ten times or more. The chain employs TRBV20-1 and TRBJ2-1; D gene ambiguous. Germline values: CDR1 DFQATT, CDR2 SNEGSKA (reference sequence). Deletions cut 7 bases from V and 5 bases from J, with 15 bases between. CDR3 length equals 13 residues. In nucleotides, the CDR3 is TGCAGTGTCTGTGAAGATTGCGACAATGAGCAGTTCTTC. It codes for CSVCEDCDNEQFF.

This clonotype has just a few counts. The rearrangement uses TRBV6-5 and TRBJ2-7; unclear D gene. The V and J ends lost 1 base and 2 bases respectively, with 3 bases between them. Germline CDR1 and CDR2: MNHEY and SVGAGI. The CDR3 covers 12 residues. The CDR3 coding sequence is TGTGCCAGCAGTTACTGGCCCTACGAGCAGTACTTC. Translated: CASSYWPYEQYF.

This clonotype has at least ten counts. The chain recombines TRBV6-1 with TRBJ1-1; TRBD1 matches at 8 bases. The CDR3 runs 14 residues. CDR1 and CDR2 from the germline V gene are MNHNS and SASEGT. V lost 7 bases and J lost 4; bases outside the gene matches: 8. The CDR3 region has the DNA TGTGCCAGCAATTCGGACAGGGCCCTCACTGAAGCTTTCTTT. It yields the protein CASNSDRALTEAFF.

The rearrangement links TRBV28 to TRBJ1-3; 7 bases fit TRBD1. The CDR3 has 16 amino acids. Germline lookup yields CDR1 MDHEN and CDR2 SYDVKM. Trimming at V came to 5 bases and at J to 0 bases, leaving 7 bases not matched to a gene. This chain's CDR3 is CASSRTGAYSGNTIYF. CDR3 coding DNA: TGTGCCAGCAGTCGAACAGGGGCTTACTCTGGAAACACCATATATTTT.

On this clonotype: With a far larger clone one base away, a read error is the likely cause. The chain has TRBV6-2 or TRBV6-3 and TRBJ1-5; D possibly corresponds to TRBD1 (6 bases). The CDR3 consists of 18 residues. Germline V lookup: CDR1 MNHEY, CDR2 SVGEGT. The germline V and J ends were trimmed by 5 bases and 0 bases, with 20 bases remaining between them. In DNA form, the CDR3 reads TGTGCCAGCAGTGATCCCGGGACAAGGACTTATAGCAATCAGCCCCAGCATTTT. Its translation is CASSDPGTRTYSNQPQHF.

This clonotype was detected many times. The gene calls are TRBV7-9 and TRBJ2-3, with 7 bases matching TRBD2. The germline V gene encodes CDR1 SEHNR and CDR2 FQNEAQ (reference sequence). V lost 5 bases and J lost 0; bases outside the gene matches: 5. CDR3 size: 15 residues. The CDR3 DNA reads as TGTGCCAGCAGCATTGCGGGGGAGAGCACAGATACGCAGTATTTT. Residues: CASSIAGESTDTQYF.

This clonotype was recorded many times. The rearrangement uses TRBV6-1 and TRBJ1-2, with D possibly being TRBD1 (6 bases). The germline gives CDR1 MNHNS, CDR2 SASEGT. The ends were cut back, 7 bases at V and 2 bases at J, with 14 bases in the middle. The CDR3 has 14 amino acids. The CDR3 bases are TGTGCCAGCACAGGACAGAACCTGAACTATGGCTACACCTTC. Amino acids: CASTGQNLNYGYTF.

This clonotype was recorded many times. The chain combines TRBV15 with TRBJ1-1; D is unclear. Germline V gives CDR1 LNHNV, CDR2 YYDKDF (reference sequence). V lost 5 bases and J lost 0, with 7 bases in between. This CDR3 is 13 amino acids long. The CDR3 DNA follows: TGTGCCACCAGCTTCGGGTTGAACACTGAAGCTTTCTTT. Its protein product is CATSFGLNTEAFF. Drawing the rest from reference TRBV15 and TRBJ1-1, the complete variable domain is DAMVIQNPRYQVTQFGKPVTLSCSQTLNHNVMYWYQQKSSQAPKLLFHYYDKDFNNEADTPDNFQSRRPNTSFCFLDIRSPGLGDTAMYLCATSFGLNTEAFFGQGTRLTVV.

Only a few counts were recorded for this clonotype. This chain links TRBV12-3 or TRBV12-4 with TRBJ2-2; 11 positions agree with TRBD2. The J segment lost 7 bases and the V segment lost 2 bases, leaving 15 bases of the junction unmatched. The CDR3 length is 19 residues. Here the CDR3 DNA reads TGTGCCAGCAGTTTATCTAGCGGGAGGACCCTGGGCCGTGGCGGGGAGCTGTTTTTT. Its protein product is CASSLSSGRTLGRGGELFF.

The chain couples TRBV29-1 to TRBJ2-3; D is uncertain. The CDR3 totals 15 residues. The germline gives CDR1 SQVTM, CDR2 ANQGSEA. Trimming pared 5 bases from V and 0 bases from J, leaving 15 bases between. The chain's CDR3 is CSVWAARVSTDTQYF. The CDR3 region has the DNA TGCAGCGTTTGGGCGGCCCGCGTAAGCACAGATACGCAGTATTTT.

Only a few counts were recorded for this clonotype. The rearrangement joins TRBV13 to TRBJ2-7; possibly TRBD1 for D (6 bases). CDR1 is PRHDT and CDR2 is FYEKMQ in the germline V gene (reference sequence). V lost 5 bases and J 7 bases, leaving 15 bases between the germline ends. The CDR3 extends over 13 amino acids. The CDR3 protein is CASSLRQDPEQYF. CDR3 sequence (DNA): TGTGCCAGCAGCCTTCGACAGGACCCTGAGCAGTACTTC.

The table lists this clonotype with a few counts. V is TRBV7-9 and J is TRBJ2-3; possibly TRBD1 or TRBD2 for D (7 bases each). This CDR3 is built from 18 residues. Germline V lookup: CDR1 SEHNR, CDR2 FQNEAQ (reference sequence). Trimming removed 5 bases from V and 0 bases from J, with 21 bases in between. The CDR3 DNA is TGTGCCAGCAGCCCGCAGGGGGGGATTAACACTAGCACAGATACGCAGTATTTT. It codes for CASSPQGGINTSTDTQYF.

There are many counts of this clonotype. The chain uses TRBV6-1 and TRBJ1-2; TRBD1 matches 9 bases. Germline trimming cut 6 bases from V and 6 bases from J; bases unmatched to any gene: 5. The CDR3 is made up of 13 amino acids. Germline CDR1 is MNHNS and CDR2 is SASEGT. The CDR3 here is CASRGTGKDGYTF. The CDR3 coding sequence is TGTGCCAGCAGAGGGACAGGGAAGGATGGCTACACCTTC.

This clonotype has at least ten counts. The rearrangement joins TRBV12-3 or TRBV12-4 to TRBJ1-1, with D possibly TRBD1 on 5 matching bases. CDR3 length: 12 amino acids. The V gene lost 7 bases and the J gene lost 4 bases, with 10 bases spanning the gap. The CDR3 nucleotides are TGTGCCAGCATCCAGGGAAGCACTGAAGCTTTCTTT. Translated: CASIQGSTEAFF.

This clonotype has a count of ten or more. The V call is TRBV2, the J call TRBJ2-7; 9 bases are shared with TRBD1. V was pared by 3 bases and J by 0 bases, with 3 bases of the junction left unmatched. The CDR3 is 15 amino acids. Germline V CDR1 and CDR2: SNHLY, FYNNEI. The DNA of the CDR3 is TGTGCCAGCAGTGATATGGGACAGGGCTCCTACGAGCAGTACTTC. It translates to CASSDMGQGSYEQYF.

About this clonotype: Given the absence of the conserved phenylalanine or tryptophan at the CDR3 end, a read error is likely. The DNA is left out, because the CDR3 cannot be placed on it with certainty; the CDR3 is given as TCRdb lists it. The chain links TRBV14 to TRBJ2-4; TRBD1 is taken as the D call from the table, unchecked against the DNA. The CDR3 has 9 amino acids, counting both end residues. Germline V gene data show CDR1 as SGHDN and CDR2 as FVKESK. The CDR3 spells CASSHTWQG.

This clonotype has only a few counts. The chain couples TRBV5-8 to TRBJ1-5, with 9 bases lining up with TRBD1. The J segment lost 5 bases and the V segment lost 2 bases, leaving 5 bases of the junction unmatched. There are 15 residues in the CDR3. Germline V lookup: CDR1 SGHTS, CDR2 YDEGEE. The CDR3 coding sequence is TGTGCCAGCAGCTTAGGTGGGACAGGGTATCAGCCCCAGCATTTT. Translated: CASSLGGTGYQPQHF.

This clonotype was observed at least ten times. V and J are TRBV28 and TRBJ1-2; 10 bases fit TRBD1. The CDR3 runs 14 residues. From germline, CDR1 is MDHEN and CDR2 SYDVKM. With V trimmed by 6 bases and J by 3 bases, 4 bases remained unmatched. CDR3 in DNA: TGTGCCAGCAGCGGGACAGGGGAAGACTATGGCTACACCTTC. This gives the protein CASSGTGEDYGYTF.

The sample holds a few counts of this clonotype. This chain links TRBV19 with TRBJ1-3; D gene ambiguous. CDR1 is LNHDA, CDR2 SQIVND, per germline (reference sequence). The CDR3 has 14 residues. Deletions cut 3 bases from V and 0 bases from J, with 6 bases between. The CDR3 spells CASSMLTSGNTIYF. The CDR3 DNA is TGTGCCAGTAGTATGTTAACCTCTGGAAACACCATATATTTT.